This T cell receptor beta chain was found in a study of tissue T cells after allogeneic stem cell transplantation. The study, taken as a whole, reports: The study did not identify alloreactive or antigen-specific tissue TCRs, and some clones might be persisting host cells. Anatomically similar tissues had similar TCR repertoires within each patient. Limitations included a small, clinically heterogeneous cohort and limited sampling depth. Blood and spleen captured only part of the tissue TCR repertoire.

The time point is: mouse harvest day 14 after allogeneic transplant. Tail vein injection delivered 10^7 T-cell-depleted bone marrow cells and 10^6 splenic CD5+ T cells. The repertoire was sequenced with immunoSEQ multiplex PCR; TCRdb's copy has only in-frame clones and lacks some. This sample has over 7,000 clones, with roughly a third found just once. For this clone: What it binds is unknown. Mouse germline and gene names are used. The read finishes 1 residue shy of the CDR3 end, and the germline J gene is used to complete it.

The CDR3 runs to 13 residues. V lost 6 bases and J 1 base, leaving 8 bases between the germline ends. Germline CDR1 reads KGHPV; CDR2 reads FQNQEV (reference sequence). The genes are TRBV26 and TRBJ2-4; D not certain. This sequence was found in a female BALB/c mouse given C57BL/6 T cells with graft-versus-host disease after an allogeneic hematopoietic cell transplant. The sequenced material came from skin. CDR3 DNA, as far as it was read: TGTGCCAGCAGCCGGACGGGTCAAAACACCTTGTAC. Protein: CASSRTGQNTLY. The entire CDR3 protein reads CASSRTGQNTLYF. Full variable domain (missing parts from reference TRBV26 and TRBJ2-4): NSKVIQTPRYLVKGQGQKAKMRCIPEKGHPVVFWYQQNKNNEFKFLINFQNQEVLQQIDMTEKRFSAECPSNSPCSLEIQSSEAGDSALYLCASSRTGQNTLYFGAGTRLSVL.